Listed here are 3 T cell receptor beta chains from one sample, sequenced in a study of CD8 T cells in ankylosing spondylitis. Study-level points and caveats: Ankylosing spondylitis blood appeared to carry a characteristic TCR beta motif of roughly 8 highly homologous variants.

For these receptors, no antigen is known. TCRdb re-called the 5' RACE reads with MiXCR, one entry per CDR3 protein. The sample has over 600,000 distinct CDR3 sequences; roughly 19% are singletons. Sequenced sample: blood, either unsorted or a sorted T cell fraction (not recorded which). The receptors were gathered from a male donor with ankylosing spondylitis.

This clonotype was detected a few times. The chain is built from TRBV9 and TRBJ2-5; D uncertain. CDR3 size: 15 residues. Germline V lookup: CDR1 SGDLS, CDR2 YYNGEE. V shed 0 bases and J shed 7 bases, with 16 bases lying between them. For the CDR3, the DNA is TGTGCCAGCAGCGTAGACCCCCAAAACCCAGGGACCCAGTACTTC. Protein sequence: CASSVDPQNPGTQYF.

This chain joins TRBV7-9 and TRBJ2-1; 10 bases map to TRBD1. J lost 7 bases, V lost 4 bases, and 4 bases had no gene match. This CDR3 region has 14 residues. CDR1 and CDR2 (germline): SEHNR, FQNEAQ (reference sequence). The CDR3 DNA sequence: TGTGCCAGCAGCTCCTGGGACAGGGGAAATGAGCAGTTCTTC. Amino acid sequence: CASSSWDRGNEQFF.

The CDR3 region has the DNA TGTGCCAGCAGCTTAAGTAGGGGGCGCTCCTACGAGCAGTACTTC. Its translation is CASSLSRGRSYEQYF. The rearrangement joins TRBV7-9 to TRBJ2-7; 7 bases agree with TRBD1. In germline, CDR1 is SEHNR, CDR2 FQNEAQ (reference sequence). V shed 2 bases, J shed 0 bases, and the junction held 4 bases outside the gene matches. The CDR3 loop spans 15 amino acids.